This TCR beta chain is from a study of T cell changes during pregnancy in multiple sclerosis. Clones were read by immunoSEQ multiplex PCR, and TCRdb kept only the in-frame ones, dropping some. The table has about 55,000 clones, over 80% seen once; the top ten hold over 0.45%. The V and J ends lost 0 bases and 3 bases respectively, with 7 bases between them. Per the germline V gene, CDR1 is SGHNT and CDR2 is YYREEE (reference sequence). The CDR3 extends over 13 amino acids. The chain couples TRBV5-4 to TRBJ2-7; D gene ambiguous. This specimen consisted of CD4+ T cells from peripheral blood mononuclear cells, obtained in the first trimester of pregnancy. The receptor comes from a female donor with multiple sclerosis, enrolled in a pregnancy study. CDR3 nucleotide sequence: TGTGCCAGCAGCTTGGGCGGAAACTACGAGCAGTACTTC. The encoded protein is CASSLGGNYEQYF.